This T cell receptor beta chain was sequenced during a study of blood T cell repertoires in COVID-19 (dated by TCRdb to the early 2020s). A note on the overall study: Samples covering the acute and convalescent phases of COVID-19 were provided by collaborators in the United States, Italy and Spain. Sample metadata almost always included a de-identified subject ID, COVID-19 status, age in years and sex. HLA class I and class II types, where available, came from metadata supplied by the sample provider rather than from assay-based typing. Subjects who had been exposed to COVID-19, were actively infected with it, or had recovered from it provided the deeply sampled blood TCRbeta repertoires that made up the dataset. The samples were drawn from the first 160 participants of the ongoing ImmuneRACE study and from 950 to 1,500 subjects provided by 6 global collaborators. The repertoires were released in a freely available public database intended as a resource for research on the immune response to SARS-CoV-2. The material from the prospective study consisted of cDNA or gDNA derived from T cells, B-cell-depleted T cells, or PBMCs.

CDR1 and CDR2, looked up from the germline V gene, are SGDLS and YYNGEE. From its cysteine to its phenylalanine, the CDR3 spans 13 amino acids. The retained sequence is limited to the CDR3, 39 bases, with the frame set at the first base. Cut back by 6 bases and 3 bases, the V and J ends lie 12 bases apart. What the authors observed across the whole study: The quantity of clinical and demographic metadata differed by source and by participant and was supplied without curation.

TCRbeta CDR3 regions were amplified from genomic DNA using the immunoSEQ Assay, a bias-controlled multiplex PCR. Per the authors' processing: Within the assay, amplification of reference gene primers was used to estimate how many nucleated cells each sample contained. To quantify the absolute abundance of each unique TCRbeta CDR3 rearrangement, sequence reads were collapsed and filtered. For each sample, productive Simpson clonality was calculated by taking the square root of Simpson's diversity index across productive rearrangements. Not all clones reach the TCRdb copy of this immuneACCESS table, which keeps in-frame sequences only. Checked studies attribute under half of the gap to unresolved V genes and leave the rest unexplained. The DNA was the basis for D and trimming; V, J and clone size are from that table. The sample table shows some 240,000 clones, and around 81% are seen once. Around 13% of the sample goes to the ten largest clones.

Whole blood was collected in K2EDTA tubes by collaborating institutions according to the institutions' own protocols. For TCRbeta analysis, collaborator samples were shipped as frozen whole blood, as isolated PBMCs, or as DNA extracted from either sample type. Points on this clone: Its cognate antigen has yet to be identified. Base qualities were left out, and no much larger clone turns up one base away.

Sequences were obtained from peripheral blood. This chain joins TRBV9 to TRBJ1-1; there is no confident call for the D gene. This sequence originates from a human donor in a cohort sampled during active COVID-19. The nucleotide sequence reads TGTGCCAGCAAGAGACCTGAGGACACTGAAGCTTTCTTT. This encodes CASKRPEDTEAFF. Joined to the reference TRBV9 and TRBJ1-1 proteins, this CDR3 gives the full variable domain: DSGVTQTPKHLITATGQRVTLRCSPRSGDLSVYWYQQSLDQGLQFLIQYYNGEERAKGNILERFSAQQFPDLHSELNLSSLELGDSALYFCASKRPEDTEAFFGQGTRLTVV.